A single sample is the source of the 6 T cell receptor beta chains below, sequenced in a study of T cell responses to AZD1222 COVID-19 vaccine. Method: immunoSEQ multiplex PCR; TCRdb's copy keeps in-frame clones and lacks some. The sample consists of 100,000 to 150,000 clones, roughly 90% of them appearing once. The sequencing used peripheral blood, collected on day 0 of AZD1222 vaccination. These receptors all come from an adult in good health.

CDR3 loop: CASSVEGGQRAGEQYF. The CDR3 bases are TGTGCCAGCAGCGTAGAGGGGGGACAGCGGGCTGGCGAGCAGTACTTC. V usage is TRBV9 and J usage is TRBJ2-7; D may be TRBD1 (7 bases). The germline V gene has CDR1 SGDLS and CDR2 YYNGEE. The CDR3 loop spans 16 amino acids. V lost 0 bases to trimming and J lost 6 bases, with 19 bases between them. Full variable domain (remainder filled in from reference TRBV9 and TRBJ2-7): DSGVTQTPKHLITATGQRVTLRCSPRSGDLSVYWYQQSLDQGLQFLIQYYNGEERAKGNILERFSAQQFPDLHSELNLSSLELGDSALYFCASSVEGGQRAGEQYFGPGTRLTVT.

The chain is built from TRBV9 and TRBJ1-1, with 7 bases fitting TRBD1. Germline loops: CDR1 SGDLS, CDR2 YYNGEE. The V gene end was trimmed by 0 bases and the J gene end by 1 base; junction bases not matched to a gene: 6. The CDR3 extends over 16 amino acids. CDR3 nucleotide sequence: TGTGCCAGCAGCGTAGGAGGGGGCGAATGGAACACTGAAGCTTTCTTT. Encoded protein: CASSVGGGEWNTEAFF. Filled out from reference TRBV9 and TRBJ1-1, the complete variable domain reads DSGVTQTPKHLITATGQRVTLRCSPRSGDLSVYWYQQSLDQGLQFLIQYYNGEERAKGNILERFSAQQFPDLHSELNLSSLELGDSALYFCASSVGGGEWNTEAFFGQGTRLTVV.

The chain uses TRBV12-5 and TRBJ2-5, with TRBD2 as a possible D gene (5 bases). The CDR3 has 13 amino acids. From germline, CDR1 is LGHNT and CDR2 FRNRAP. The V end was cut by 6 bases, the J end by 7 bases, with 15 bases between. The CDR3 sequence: CASGRGGVATQYF. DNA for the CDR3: TGTGCTAGTGGCCGAGGAGGCGTAGCGACCCAGTACTTC.

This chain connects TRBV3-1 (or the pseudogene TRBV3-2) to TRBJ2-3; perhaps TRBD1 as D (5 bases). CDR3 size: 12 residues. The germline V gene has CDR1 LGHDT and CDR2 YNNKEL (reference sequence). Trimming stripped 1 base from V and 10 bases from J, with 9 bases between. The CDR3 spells CASSQGGAAQYF. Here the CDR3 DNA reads TGTGCCAGCAGCCAAGGGGGCGCGGCGCAGTATTTT.

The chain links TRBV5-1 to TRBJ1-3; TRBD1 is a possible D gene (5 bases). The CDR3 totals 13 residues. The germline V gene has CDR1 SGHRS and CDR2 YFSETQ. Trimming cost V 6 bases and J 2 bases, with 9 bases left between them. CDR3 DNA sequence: TGCGCCAGCACCGGGGGGACTGGAAACACCATATATTTT. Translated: CASTGGTGNTIYF. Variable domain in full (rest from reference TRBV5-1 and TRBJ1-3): KAGVTQTPRYLIKTRGQQVTLSCSPISGHRSVSWYQQTPGQGLQFLFEYFSETQRNKGNFPGRFSGRQFSNSRSEMNVSTLELGDSALYLCASTGGTGNTIYFGEGSWLTVV.

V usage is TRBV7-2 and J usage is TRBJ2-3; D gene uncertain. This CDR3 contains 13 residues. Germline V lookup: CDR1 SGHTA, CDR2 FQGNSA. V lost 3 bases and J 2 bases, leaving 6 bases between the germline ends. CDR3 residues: CASSFDPTDTQYF. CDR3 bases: TGTGCCAGCAGCTTCGACCCCACAGATACGCAGTATTTT.